This passage covers 30 T cell receptor beta chains from one sample sequenced in a study of CD8+CD57+ T cells in acquired aplastic anemia. Investigators profiled TCR beta VDJ and CDR3 from genomic DNA template. Using its own MiXCR run on the reads, TCRdb lists one record per CDR3 protein. The table includes about 190,000 distinct CDR3 sequences, around 45% detected once. The patients chosen for sequencing had shown expansion of CD8+CD57+ cells (detected by flow cytometry). The material sequenced was sorted CD4+, CD8+, or CD8+CD57+ T cells (not recorded which) from PBMCs. Every receptor here comes from a human donor with aplastic anemia.

This clonotype was observed a single time. This sequence joins TRBV2 and TRBJ2-1, with 7 bases lining up with TRBD1. Germline trimming cut 7 bases from V and 12 bases from J; bases unmatched to any gene: 15. CDR3 length: 14 amino acids. Germline CDR1 SNHLY, CDR2 FYNNEI. The CDR3 nucleotides read TGTGCCAGCAACGGACAGGATCGTCTTCATGGGCAGTTCTTC. Protein sequence: CASNGQDRLHGQFF.

This clonotype has ten or more counts. The rearrangement uses TRBV6-1 and TRBJ2-1, with D possibly matching TRBD1 (5 bases). CDR1 is MNHNS, CDR2 SASEGT, per germline. The germline V and J ends were trimmed by 1 base and 7 bases, with 14 bases remaining between them. CDR3 length: 15 residues. In DNA form, the CDR3 reads TGTGCCAGCAGTGAAGGGCTAGGGGTGCGTAATGAGCAGTTCTTC. Its protein product is CASSEGLGVRNEQFF.

The table lists this clonotype with many counts. V gene TRBV6-1 combines with J gene TRBJ2-1; 9 bases match TRBD1. The CDR3 has 16 amino acids. Germline values: CDR1 MNHNS, CDR2 SASEGT. J gave up 7 bases and V 3 bases, and 10 bases lay outside the gene matches. The CDR3 spells CASSETGTGRGNEQFF. DNA for the CDR3: TGTGCCAGCAGTGAGACCGGGACAGGGAGGGGGAATGAGCAGTTCTTC.

A word on this clonotype: A much larger clone differs by one base, so this may be a read error. This rearrangement joins TRBV4-3 to TRBJ1-2, with D tentatively TRBD1 (5 bases). Trimming cost V 4 bases and J 2 bases, with 8 bases left between them. CDR1 LGHNA and CDR2 YSLEER come from the germline V gene. This CDR3 comprises 13 residues. CDR3 region: CASSRRQNYGYTF. Written as DNA, the CDR3 is TGCGCCAGCAGCCGTAGACAGAACTATGGCTACACCTTC.

A note on this clonotype: No conserved phenylalanine or tryptophan is present at the end of the CDR3, so a read error is the likely explanation. The rearrangement uses TRBV7-7 and TRBJ2-5; D is ambiguous. CDR3 size: 15 residues. V gave up 4 bases and J gave up 5 bases, with 17 bases separating them. The germline V gene encodes CDR1 SSHAT and CDR2 FNYEAQ (reference sequence). In DNA, the CDR3 is TGTGCCAGCAGCTCCCACGAAGGTTTGTCTGAGACCCAGTACCTC. It codes for CASSSHEGLSETQYL.

The gene calls are TRBV19 and TRBJ2-7; 7 nucleotides line up with TRBD1. This CDR3 has 14 amino acids. Germline V gene data show CDR1 as LNHDA and CDR2 as SQIVND (reference sequence). With V trimmed by 4 bases and J by 2 bases, 5 bases remained unmatched. As DNA, the CDR3 is TGTGCCAGTAGTACCTTTACAGGGGCCTACGAGCAGTACTTC. This translates into CASSTFTGAYEQYF.

The gene calls are TRBV5-4 and TRBJ1-2; TRBD1 might be the D (6 bases). V lost 4 bases and J 4 bases, leaving 17 bases between the germline ends. Germline-derived CDR1 and CDR2 are SGHNT and YYREEE (reference sequence). This CDR3 has 15 amino acids. DNA for the CDR3: TGTGCCAGCAGCCGACAGGATTACGACCCCTATGGCTACACCTTC. This encodes CASSRQDYDPYGYTF.

This clonotype was seen at least ten times. The chain has TRBV10-3 and TRBJ2-3, with D possibly being TRBD2 (5 bases). The CDR3 runs 13 residues. Per the germline V gene, CDR1 is ENHRY and CDR2 is SYGVKD. The germline V and J ends were trimmed by 8 bases and 2 bases, with 11 bases remaining between them. The CDR3 DNA follows: TGTGCCATCTCGGAGGCATTCACAGATACGCAGTATTTT. This translates into CAISEAFTDTQYF.

J is TRBJ2-1 and V is TRBV9; D ambiguous. The CDR3 covers 15 residues. Trimming removed 0 bases at V and 3 bases at J, with 10 bases between. Germline-derived CDR1 and CDR2 are SGDLS and YYNGEE. The CDR3 DNA follows: TGTGCCAGCAGCGTAGATGACGGAAACTACAATGAGCAGTTCTTC. This codes for CASSVDDGNYNEQFF.

This clonotype was seen at least ten times. The V gene is TRBV7-2, the J gene TRBJ2-1; 7 bases are shared with TRBD2. The CDR3 sequence is 16 residues long. Germline V gene lookup returns CDR1 SGHTA and CDR2 FQGNSA. The junction had 4 bases not matched to a gene; V was cut back by 0 bases and J by 2 bases. The CDR3 sequence is CASSLASAGAYNEQFF. The CDR3 nucleotides read TGTGCCAGCAGCTTAGCGTCGGCGGGGGCCTACAATGAGCAGTTCTTC.

This clonotype was seen repeatedly, ten times or more. The chain has TRBV7-2 and TRBJ1-2, with TRBD1 matching 10 bases. The CDR3 covers 15 residues. Germline V gives CDR1 SGHTA, CDR2 FQGNSA. Trimming took 3 bases from V and 8 from J; bases not matched to a gene: 9. CDR3 DNA: TGTGCCAGCAGCTTGGACAGACAGGGGGCGGGCGGCTACACCTTC. Translating it yields CASSLDRQGAGGYTF.

This chain connects TRBV11-1 to TRBJ1-2; unclear D gene. Germline CDR1 SGHAT, CDR2 FQDESV (reference sequence). The CDR3 has 16 amino acids. The V and J ends lost 1 base and 4 bases respectively, with 16 bases between them. CDR3 nucleotides: TGTGCCAGCAGCTTAGGCCCCCGCGATTCCTTCTATGGCTACACCTTC. Protein: CASSLGPRDSFYGYTF. Together with reference TRBV11-1 and TRBJ1-2, the CDR3 gives the full variable domain: EAEVAQSPRYKITEKSQAVAFWCDPISGHATLYWYRQILGQGPELLVQFQDESVVDDSQLPKDRFSAERLKGVDSTLKIQPAELGDSAMYLCASSLGPRDSFYGYTFGSGTRLTVV.

At least ten counts were recorded for this clonotype. The rearrangement links TRBV7-9 to TRBJ2-1, with D possibly being TRBD1 (6 bases). CDR1 is SEHNR, CDR2 FQNEAQ, per germline (reference sequence). The CDR3 extends over 15 amino acids. The ends were cut back, 3 bases at V and 4 bases at J, with 13 bases in the middle. The CDR3 sequence: CASSFQGRGYNEQFF. The CDR3 DNA follows: TGTGCCAGCAGCTTCCAGGGGCGCGGTTACAATGAGCAGTTCTTC.

The chain recombines TRBV19 with TRBJ1-1; 8 bases map to TRBD1. This CDR3 region has 13 residues. V shed 7 bases and J 7 bases; nucleotides not matched to a gene: 8. The germline V gene has CDR1 LNHDA and CDR2 SQIVND (reference sequence). The CDR3, as DNA: TGTGCCAGTAATCCGACAGGGGTGGGTGAAGCTTTCTTT. It encodes CASNPTGVGEAFF.

The chain joins TRBV20-1 to TRBJ2-7; 7 bases match TRBD1. The V gene end was trimmed by 3 bases and the J gene end by 2 bases; junction bases not matched to a gene: 4. The CDR3 spans 13 residues. Germline CDR1 reads DFQATT; CDR2 reads SNEGSKA (reference sequence). CDR3 bases: TGCAGTGCTAGGGGGGACAGTACCTACGAGCAGTACTTC. It specifies CSARGDSTYEQYF.

This clonotype was counted between two and nine times. J is TRBJ2-3 and V is TRBV10-2; 7 nucleotides agree with TRBD2. CDR1 and CDR2 from the germline V gene are WSHSY and SAAADI. V shed 7 bases, J shed 8 bases, and the junction held 15 bases outside the gene matches. The CDR3 contains 15 residues. The CDR3 DNA sequence: TGCGCCAGCACTTTCGGAGCCGCGTCGGGGGGTACGCAGTATTTT. Translating gives CASTFGAASGGTQYF.

The chain is built from TRBV2 and TRBJ2-3; TRBD2 aligns across 8 bases. The germline V gene has CDR1 SNHLY and CDR2 FYNNEI. The CDR3 runs 14 residues. Trimming at V came to 7 bases and at J to 0 bases, leaving 3 bases not matched to a gene. Written as DNA, the CDR3 is TGTGCCAGCACCGAGCGGGGGAGCACAGATACGCAGTATTTT. It encodes CASTERGSTDTQYF. The variable domain in full, with the rest retrieved from reference TRBV2 and TRBJ2-3, is EPEVTQTPSHQVTQMGQEVILRCVPISNHLYFYWYRQILGQKVEFLVSFYNNEISEKSEIFDDQFSVERPDGSNFTLKIRSTKLEDSAMYFCASTERGSTDTQYFGPGTRLTVL.

The V and J genes are TRBV29-1 and TRBJ1-2; 8 bases match TRBD1. The length of the CDR3 is 13 residues. Germline V gene sequence: CDR1 SQVTM, CDR2 ANQGSEA. V shed 1 base and J 7 bases; nucleotides not matched to a gene: 5. Here the CDR3 DNA reads TGCAGCGTTGAAGTCCAGGGGGCAGGTGGCTACACCTTC. It yields the protein CSVEVQGAGGYTF.

This clonotype was picked up a small number of times. The chain employs TRBV29-1 and TRBJ1-1; possible D gene TRBD1, 5 bases. The V gene lost 3 bases and the J gene lost 13 bases, with 12 bases spanning the gap. Germline values: CDR1 SQVTM, CDR2 ANQGSEA. The length of the CDR3 is 10 residues. The CDR3 loop reads CSVEEVQGFF. The CDR3 DNA reads as TGCAGCGTTGAGGAGGTGCAGGGTTTCTTT.

In regard to this clonotype: A clone one base away is much larger, so this may be a read error. The chain joins TRBV14 to TRBJ2-2; TRBD2 matches at 7 bases. V lost 4 bases to trimming and J lost 4 bases; unmatched junction nucleotides: 6. CDR1 is SGHDN, CDR2 FVKESK, per germline. The CDR3 is 15 residues long. CDR3 protein: CASSPGLVSTGELFF. The CDR3 DNA follows: TGTGCCAGCAGCCCTGGACTAGTGAGCACCGGGGAGCTGTTTTTT.

This chain links TRBV29-1 with TRBJ2-1, with 10 bases identical to TRBD1. Germline V gene data show CDR1 as SQVTM and CDR2 as ANQGSEA. With 4 bases clipped from V and 5 bases from J, the junction kept 2 bases outside the gene matches. CDR3 length: 13 residues. The CDR3 DNA is TGCAGCGTTGGACAGGGGGCGAACAATGAGCAGTTCTTC. Protein sequence: CSVGQGANNEQFF.

As to this clonotype: A read error may be the cause here, since a much bigger clone is one base away. The CDR3 carries no conserved terminal phenylalanine or tryptophan, so it likely arises from a read error. The rearrangement links TRBV5-1 to TRBJ2-2, with 9 bases aligning to TRBD2. Per germline, CDR1 SGHRS and CDR2 YFSETQ. V lost 1 base and J lost 7; bases outside the gene matches: 5. The CDR3 length is 15 residues. The CDR3 is CASSLIAGEVGELFL. CDR3 bases: TGCGCCAGCAGCTTGATAGCGGGAGAGGTCGGGGAGCTGTTTCTT.

The table lists this clonotype with many counts. This CDR3 is CSAKGMRGRTYEQYF. CDR3 DNA sequence: TGCAGTGCTAAGGGTATGCGGGGAAGGACCTACGAGCAGTACTTC. The chain uses TRBV20-1 and TRBJ2-7, with D possibly TRBD2 on 6 matching bases. The CDR3 length is 15 residues. Between the trimmed V and J ends, which lost 4 bases and 2 bases, there was a span of 18 bases. Germline CDR1 reads DFQATT; CDR2 reads SNEGSKA (reference sequence).

Only a few counts were recorded for this clonotype. This chain links TRBV6-5 with TRBJ1-1; 8 bases align to TRBD1. Per germline, CDR1 MNHEY and CDR2 SVGAGI. V was pared by 3 bases and J by 7 bases, with 13 bases of the junction left unmatched. The CDR3 has 16 amino acids. The DNA of the CDR3 is TGTGCCAGCAGTTATCACGGAGGACAGGGAAGGAATGAAGCTTTCTTT. It yields the protein CASSYHGGQGRNEAFF.

This clonotype was detected many times. The chain combines TRBV24-1 with TRBJ2-3, with D maybe TRBD1 (5 bases). Trimming took 3 bases from V and 3 from J, leaving 12 bases between them. Germline CDR1 reads KGHDR; CDR2 reads SFDVKD. The CDR3 is 15 residues long. Here the CDR3 reads CATSDPTVTTDTQYF. CDR3 bases: TGTGCCACCAGTGATCCGACAGTTACTACAGATACGCAGTATTTT.

The chain recombines TRBV19 with TRBJ1-5; D unresolved. The CDR3 spans 12 residues. Per germline, CDR1 LNHDA and CDR2 SQIVND (reference sequence). V lost 9 bases and J lost 0, with 6 bases in between. The CDR3 bases are TGTGCCAGCCGGTATAGCAATCAGCCCCAGCATTTT. It is translated as CASRYSNQPQHF. Together with reference TRBV19 and TRBJ1-5, the CDR3 gives the full variable domain: DGGITQSPKYLFRKEGQNVTLSCEQNLNHDAMYWYRQDPGQGLRLIYYSQIVNDFQKGDIAEGYSVSREKKESFPLTVTSAQKNPTAFYLCASRYSNQPQHFGDGTRLSIL.

V gene TRBV25-1 combines with J gene TRBJ1-4; 12 bases are shared with TRBD1. V lost 2 bases to trimming and J lost 1 base; unmatched junction nucleotides: 14. There are 21 residues in the CDR3. The V gene's germline CDR1 is MGHDK and CDR2 SYGVNS. CDR3 coding DNA: TGTGCCAGCAGTGAAAGGGTTTGGGACAGGGGGCGACGAAAAACTAATGAAAAACTGTTTTTT. Residues: CASSERVWDRGRRKTNEKLFF.

This clonotype was counted at least ten times. The chain links TRBV2 to TRBJ1-1; D is perhaps TRBD1 (5 bases). Germline CDR1 reads SNHLY; CDR2 reads FYNNEI. The CDR3 loop spans 13 amino acids. Here the CDR3 reads CAARGEGNTEAFF. DNA for the CDR3: TGTGCAGCACGGGGGGAGGGGAACACTGAAGCTTTCTTT.

V and J are TRBV18 and TRBJ2-7; 7 nucleotides line up with TRBD1. The CDR3 is made up of 14 amino acids. Germline V gene lookup returns CDR1 KGHSH and CDR2 LQKENI. V lost 0 bases, J lost 6 bases, and 5 bases stayed unmatched. The CDR3 DNA reads as TGTGCCAGCTCACCACCGGTCAGGGGGTCCGAGCAGTACTTC. It yields the protein CASSPPVRGSEQYF.

The sample holds a few counts of this clonotype. The chain couples TRBV10-3 to TRBJ1-5; TRBD1 matches 7 bases. Germline-derived CDR1 and CDR2 are ENHRY and SYGVKD. Unmatched junction bases numbered 11, after V lost 10 bases and J lost 2 bases. This CDR3 is 15 amino acids long. DNA of the CDR3: TGTGCCACCTCCGACAGGGAAAGGGGCAATCAGCCCCAGCATTTT. The encoded protein is CATSDRERGNQPQHF.